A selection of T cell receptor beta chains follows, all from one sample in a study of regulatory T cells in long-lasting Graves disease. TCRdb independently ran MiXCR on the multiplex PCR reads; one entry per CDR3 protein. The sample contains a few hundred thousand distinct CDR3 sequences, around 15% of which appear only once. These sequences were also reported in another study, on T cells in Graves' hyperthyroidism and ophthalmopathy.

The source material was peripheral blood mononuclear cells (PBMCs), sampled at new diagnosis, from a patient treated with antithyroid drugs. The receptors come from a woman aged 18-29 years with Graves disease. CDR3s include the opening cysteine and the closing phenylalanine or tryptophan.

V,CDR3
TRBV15,CATSRDLKSGGSTDTQYF
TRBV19,CASSISAEFSGANVLTF
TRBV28,CASTPWRGSLGELFF
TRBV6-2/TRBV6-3,CASSYSTGETYEQYF
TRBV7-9,CASSLAGGVGQFF
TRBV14,CASSLALTGELFF
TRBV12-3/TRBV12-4,CASSLARKNYGYTF
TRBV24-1,CATSDSGLARHQETQYF
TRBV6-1,CASSGQWGYEQYF
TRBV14,CASSHRDSWSYEQYF
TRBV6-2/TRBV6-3,CASSKSPDHNNEQFF
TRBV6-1,CASSPFIGQGSQPQHF
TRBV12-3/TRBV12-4,CASSLPGAWGQGYGNTIYF
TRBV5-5,CASSSGTGGVTEAFF
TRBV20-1,CSAWTGGDGQPQHF
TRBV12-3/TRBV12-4,CASSLASRGPNTEAFF
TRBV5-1,CASSPGLALKQETQYF
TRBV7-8,CASSLYASGGGEQFF
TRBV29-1,CSVKVTVMNTEAFF
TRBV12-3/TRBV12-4,CASSLGALIRANTEAFF
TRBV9,CASSGTSGGFSTDTQYF
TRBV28,CASSSYDTLNTEAFF
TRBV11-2,CASSHRSDNTDTQYF
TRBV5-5,CASSLPTRDEQYF
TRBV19,CASSNGQGPNQPQHF
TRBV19,CATEGTGGYEQYF
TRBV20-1,CSARGGRDQPQHF
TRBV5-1,CASSPKVEPNNEQFF
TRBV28,CASSVGQGGGYTF
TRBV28,CASSLGFLTEAFF
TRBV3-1,CASSQDLAVGELFF
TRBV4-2,CASSHPDRDTEAFF
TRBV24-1,CATSDPGDQPQHF
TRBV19,CASNSLTGGGNQPQHF
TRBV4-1,CASSQDLGLIAFF
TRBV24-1,CATSGRGGENIQYF
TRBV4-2,CASRTLSMTSSPLHF
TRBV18,CASSPRPGLPSGELFF
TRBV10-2,CASSLGTPITNYGYTF
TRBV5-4,CAGSPGEVGGQPQHF